This paragraph reports one TCR beta chain. This sample stems from a study of blood T cell repertoires in COVID-19. About the study: Sources were T cells, B-cell-depleted T cells, or PBMCs; the material itself was cDNA or gDNA.

The data were produced by immunoSEQ multiplex PCR, yet TCRdb's version contains in-frame clones alone and is incomplete. Of about 140,000 clones in the sample, around 80% were seen once. Trimming cost V 3 bases and J 6 bases; bases outside gene matches: 5. The CDR3 is 15 residues long. Germline V gene data show CDR1 as LNHDA and CDR2 as SQIVND (reference sequence). J is TRBJ1-5 and V is TRBV19; 10 bases match TRBD1. Sequenced sample: peripheral blood. The source is a woman of 80 years or more with active or convalescent COVID-19. Written as DNA, the CDR3 is TGTGCCAGTAGTATGGGACAGGGGCTCCGTCAGCCCCAGCATTTT. This gives the protein CASSMGQGLRQPQHF.